The rows below give T cell receptor beta chains drawn from one sample of a study of vaccination effects on CD4 cells after COVID-19. TCRdb's copy holds only in-frame clones and misses some; the assay was immunoSEQ multiplex PCR. The sample has about 21,000 clones, around 70% seen once. These receptors have no identified antigens. The material sequenced was CD4+ T cells from PBMCs cultured with HCoV-NL63 spike peptides, taken before COVID-19 vaccination. The receptors shown here come from a human donor who received a COVID-19 vaccine. Each CDR3 is given with its conserved first and last residue. The D gene is left open where the match is weak. Size is omitted from some rows. Given values are once, few, many or a class for expanded clones.

V gene	clone size	J gene	D gene	CDR3 DNA	CDR3 protein
TRBV12-5	-	TRBJ1-1	TRBD1	TGTGCTAGTGGTTTGTCTTCCGGGACAGGGATATCAGCTTTCTTT	CASGLSSGTGISAFF
TRBV9	-	TRBJ2-2	TRBD2	TGTGCCAGCAGCGTAGTTGTAGCGGGTATTATCGGGGAGCTGTTTTTT	CASSVVVAGIIGELFF
TRBV25-1	-	TRBJ2-1	-	TGTGCCAGCAGTGAATATAGGGCAGGGAAGGATGAGCAGTTCTTC	CASSEYRAGKDEQFF
TRBV7-3	-	TRBJ2-1	-	TGTGCCAGCAGCCCGAAGGACGGGAAGCAGTTCTTC	CASSPKDGKQFF
TRBV5-8	-	TRBJ1-6	-	TGTGCCAGCAGCCCCGGCCGTTGGGAATATTCACCCCTCCACTTT	CASSPGRWEYSPLHF
TRBV5-6	few	TRBJ1-4	-	TGTGCCAGCAGCTTAGGTCAGGAAAAACTGTTTTTT	CASSLGQEKLFF
TRBV20-1	-	TRBJ1-2	-	TGCAGTGCTAGTCATCCCAACTATGGCTACACCTTC	CSASHPNYGYTF
TRBV2	-	TRBJ2-4	-	TGTGCCAGCAGTGAACTATATGCTGGAGTAGCCAAAAACATTCAGTACTTC	CASSELYAGVAKNIQYF
TRBV27	-	TRBJ2-7	-	TGTGCCAGCAGTCGGAGCGGCGTTGGGGTTCGGGAGCAGTACTTC	CASSRSGVGVREQYF
TRBV30	-	TRBJ1-4	-	TGTGCCTGGAGTGTATCGGGTGAAAAACTGTTTTTT	CAWSVSGEKLFF
TRBV19	-	TRBJ2-7	TRBD2	TGTGCCAGTAGTCCCTGGCTAGCGGCCTTCTCCTACGAGCAGTACTTC	CASSPWLAAFSYEQYF
TRBV2	-	TRBJ1-2	TRBD1	TGTGCCAGCAGTGAGGACAGGGATAGAGTAGGCTACACCTTC	CASSEDRDRVGYTF
TRBV28	-	TRBJ2-7	-	TGTGCCATCCAGGGAGTACCCACCTACGAGCAGTACTTC	CAIQGVPTYEQYF
TRBV19	few	TRBJ1-3	TRBD1	TGTGCCAGTAGGCGGGACAGGAGCTCTGGAAACACCATATATTTT	CASRRDRSSGNTIYF
TRBV20-1	-	TRBJ2-2	-	TGCAGTGCTAATTACAGGGAAGAGCTGTTTTTT	CSANYREELFF
TRBV3-1/TRBV3-2	once	TRBJ2-3	-	TGTGCCAGCAGCCAAGCGGATACGCAGTATTTT	CASSQADTQYF
TRBV7-9	-	TRBJ1-4	-	TGTGCCAGCAGCTTCCGGGGGGGGAAGGAAAAACTGTTTTTT	CASSFRGGKEKLFF
TRBV4-3	-	TRBJ1-1	-	TGCGCCAGCAGCCAAGTAATAACAGCGGACACTGAAGCTTTCTTT	CASSQVITADTEAFF
TRBV5-1	once	TRBJ2-7	TRBD1	TGCGCCAGCAGCGTCCGGGACAGGGGGCGAGGGGAGCAGTACTTC	CASSVRDRGRGEQYF
TRBV30	few	TRBJ1-2	-	TGTGCCTGGAACGGCTACACCTTC	CAWNGYTF
TRBV5-6	-	TRBJ1-2	-	TGTGCCAGCAGCTTGGGGGAAAACTATGGCTACACCTTC	CASSLGENYGYTF
TRBV23-1	-	TRBJ2-2	-	TGCGCCAGCAGTCAAAACGGGGGGCCGGGCACCGGGGAGCTGTTTTTT	CASSQNGGPGTGELFF
TRBV5-1	-	TRBJ2-7	-	TGCGCCAGCAGCCTGGTTCCCGGAGAATATTCCTACGAGCAGTACTTC	CASSLVPGEYSYEQYF
TRBV4-1	-	TRBJ1-3	-	TGCGCCAGCAGCCAAGGACGGCAGGAGGGAAACACCATATATTTT	CASSQGRQEGNTIYF
TRBV9	-	TRBJ2-5	-	TGTGCCAGCAGCGTAGAGACTAGTAGGGCCGAGACCCAGTACTTC	CASSVETSRAETQYF
TRBV7-3	-	TRBJ2-3	-	TGTGCCAGCAGCTTATTGGGGCGAGGGATTCGAGATACGCAGTATTTT	CASSLLGRGIRDTQYF
TRBV27	-	TRBJ2-7	-	TGTGCCAGCAGCTCATATCGGGGGGCTACGTCCTACGAGCAGTACTTC	CASSSYRGATSYEQYF
TRBV18	-	TRBJ2-7	-	TGTGCCAGCTCACCTTCCGGGGAAGGATACGAGCAGTACTTC	CASSPSGEGYEQYF
TRBV19	-	TRBJ1-1	-	TGTGCCAGTAGTAAGACAGTGAACACTGAAGCTTTCTTT	CASSKTVNTEAFF
TRBV18	-	TRBJ1-2	-	TGTGCCAGCTCACCACCGCCCGGGCCACACTATGGCTACACCTTC	CASSPPPGPHYGYTF
TRBV28	-	TRBJ1-4	TRBD1	TGTGCCAGCAGGGGGACAGGCCTTAATGAAAAACTGTTTTTT	CASRGTGLNEKLFF
TRBV5-1	-	TRBJ1-1	-	TGCGCCAGCAGCTTGACCATCCGGCCAACTGAAGCTTTCTTT	CASSLTIRPTEAFF